Listed below are T cell receptor beta chains from one sample, sequenced in a study of shared T cell receptors in the human thymus. Here immunoSEQ multiplex PCR was the method, and the copy in TCRdb shows in-frame clones only, minus some. The data hold approximately 490,000 clones, with around 78% observed a single time. The data were also submitted as part of a second study, on human thymus T cells.

The specimen was thymocytes. The receptor set was obtained from a boy less than two years old with a congenital heart defect. Each CDR3 is given with its conserved first and last residue. D genes are given only for firm matches. Not all rows give a size; the values are once, few, many and, for expanded clones, a class.

j_call	d_call	v_call	clone_size	cdr3_aa	cdr3_nt
TRBJ1-2	.	TRBV7-9	.	CASSPTRSGGNDYGYTF	TGTGCCAGCAGCCCTACCAGATCGGGGGGGAACGACTATGGCTACACCTTC
TRBJ2-7	.	TRBV11-2	.	CASSLADGGAWEQYF	TGTGCCAGCAGCTTAGCGGATGGGGGGGCCTGGGAGCAGTACTTC
TRBJ1-1	.	TRBV6-1	.	CASSQPRPDTEAFF	TGTGCCAGCAGCCAACCCAGGCCGGACACTGAAGCTTTCTTT
TRBJ2-3	TRBD1	TRBV27	.	CASTLGMGQGRTDTQYF	TGTGCCAGCACCTTAGGGATGGGACAGGGGAGGACAGATACGCAGTATTTT
TRBJ1-1	.	TRBV5-1	.	CASSTQENTEAFF	TGCGCCAGCAGCACACAGGAGAACACTGAAGCTTTCTTT
TRBJ2-7	TRBD2	TRBV5-6	.	CASSLPNSAGRREQYF	TGTGCCAGCAGCTTGCCCAACTCAGCGGGACGAAGGGAGCAGTACTTC
TRBJ2-1	.	TRBV7-6	.	CASSFSHEQFF	TGTGCCAGCAGCTTTAGCCATGAGCAGTTCTTC
TRBJ2-1	TRBD1	TRBV5-6	few	CASSWTGPGNEQFF	TGTGCCAGCAGCTGGACAGGTCCGGGCAATGAGCAGTTCTTC
TRBJ2-3	TRBD1	TRBV6-4	.	CASSGSGQGDGTDTQYF	TGTGCCAGCAGTGGGAGTGGACAGGGGGACGGCACAGATACGCAGTATTTT
TRBJ2-2	.	TRBV11-2	.	CASSPHNVGDANTGELFF	TGTGCCAGCAGCCCACATAACGTAGGAGATGCGAACACCGGGGAGCTGTTTTTT
TRBJ2-1	TRBD2	TRBV28	.	CASTFGTSAYNEQFF	TGTGCCAGCACCTTCGGGACTAGCGCCTACAATGAGCAGTTCTTC